This T cell receptor (beta chain) comes out of a study of blood T cell repertoires in COVID-19 (dated by TCRdb to about 2020). For the wider study: The collaborator samples originated in the United States, Italy and Spain and spanned the acute and convalescent phases of COVID-19. The prospective study material was composed of cDNA or gDNA derived from T cells, B-cell-depleted T cells, or PBMCs. The dataset comprised deeply sampled blood TCRbeta repertoires from subjects exposed to, actively infected with, or recovered from COVID-19. The repertoires were made available in a free public database intended to serve as a resource for research on the immune response to SARS-CoV-2. The samples were drawn from the first 160 participants of the ongoing ImmuneRACE study and from 950 to 1,500 subjects provided by 6 global collaborators. A de-identified subject ID, COVID-19 status, age in years and sex were almost always included in the sample metadata. HLA class I and class II types, where available, came from metadata supplied by the sample provider rather than from assay-based typing.

A note on this clone: The antigen this receptor binds is unknown. Per-base quality was not reported, and no clone a single base away is much larger than it.

TCRbeta CDR3 regions were amplified from genomic DNA by means of the immunoSEQ Assay, a bias-controlled multiplex PCR. Per the original workflow: The number of nucleated cells in each sample was estimated by amplification of reference gene primers within the assay. To quantify the absolute abundance of each unique TCRbeta CDR3 rearrangement, sequence reads were collapsed and filtered. For each sample, productive Simpson clonality was calculated as the square root of Simpson's diversity index across productive rearrangements. Drawn from immuneACCESS, this table holds only the in-frame rearrangements with V and J called that TCRdb kept. Clones are partly lost; checked studies trace under half to an unresolved V gene and leave the rest unexplained. D and trimming were read from the DNA, whereas the V and J calls and clone size are those reported in that table. The sample profile shows 51,000 or so clones; over 75% of them were found once. The ten top clones hold just under 7% of the sample.

Points the paper makes about the study in general: The quantity of clinical and demographic metadata differed by source and by participant and was supplied without curation.

Each collaborating institution followed its own protocols to collect whole blood in K2EDTA tubes. Collaborator samples were shipped for TCRbeta analysis as frozen whole blood, isolated PBMCs, or DNA extracted from either sample type. The junction carries 11 bases between V and J, which are trimmed by 7 bases and 4 bases respectively. Counted from cysteine to phenylalanine, this CDR3 has 13 amino acids. Only the CDR3 portion is preserved as DNA: 39 bases, with reading frame beginning at the first base. CDR1 and CDR2 are drawn from the germline V gene (reference sequence): LNHDA, SQIVND. This receptor was identified in a man aged 65 to 85 with active COVID-19. Material for sequencing was peripheral blood. Recombination joined TRBV19 with TRBJ1-5; the D gene cannot be named for sure. The CDR3 protein is CASTEEGNQPQHF. The DNA reads TGTGCCAGTACTGAAGAGGGTAATCAGCCCCAGCATTTT. The variable domain in full, with residues beyond the CDR3 obtained from the reference TRBV19 and TRBJ1-5 genes, is DGGITQSPKYLFRKEGQNVTLSCEQNLNHDAMYWYRQDPGQGLRLIYYSQIVNDFQKGDIAEGYSVSREKKESFPLTVTSAQKNPTAFYLCASTEEGNQPQHFGDGTRLSIL.